The 19 T cell receptor beta chains listed next were all sequenced from one sample in a study of blood T cells in healthy people across ages. A J-beta primer mix and a sample-barcoded 5' primer were used in a second PCR of about 6 to 12 cycles. TCRdb analysed the 5' RACE reads with MiXCR anew, one entry per CDR3 protein. Here the sample spans about 1,400,000 distinct CDR3 sequences, 42% being singletons. Sequenced material: blood. Every receptor here comes from a woman aged 18-29 years in good health.

Note on this clonotype: A junction end diverges from the germline sequence, so it may reflect a read error. This chain connects TRBV20-1 to TRBJ2-5; D remains ambiguous. Germline values: CDR1 DFQATT, CDR2 SNEGSKA (reference sequence). This CDR3 is 12 amino acids long. DNA of the CDR3: TGCAGTGCGCGCATGCTCCAAGACACCCAGTACTTC. Its protein product is CSARMLQDTQYF.

The genes are TRBV6-1 and TRBJ1-2; the D is unclear. The CDR3 consists of 13 residues. Germline V gives CDR1 MNHNS, CDR2 SASEGT. V was shortened by 2 bases and J by 4 bases, with 8 bases between the two germline ends. This CDR3 is CASSERRSYGYTF. CDR3 DNA sequence: TGTGCCAGCAGTGAACGCAGGAGCTATGGCTACACCTTC.

This clonotype was seen more than once but under ten times. V is TRBV7-8 and J is TRBJ2-3, with 8 bases aligning to TRBD2. The V gene's germline CDR1 is SGHVS and CDR2 FQNEAQ. The V segment lost 6 bases and the J segment 1 base; nucleotides outside the gene matches: 12. This CDR3 region has 17 residues. CDR3 loop: CASRPVLGAGGTDTQYF. The DNA for the CDR3 is TGTGCCAGCAGACCAGTTCTTGGAGCGGGGGGCACAGATACGCAGTATTTT.

The CDR3 region has the DNA TGCGCCAGCGGGTCTGGAAACACCATATATTTT. It translates to CASGSGNTIYF. The chain combines TRBV5-1 with TRBJ1-3; D call uncertain. Germline loops: CDR1 SGHRS, CDR2 YFSETQ. The V and J ends lost 7 bases and 1 base respectively, with 3 bases between them. The CDR3 extends over 11 amino acids.

The sample holds a few counts of this clonotype. The rearrangement joins TRBV7-3 to TRBJ1-2, with D possibly being TRBD1 (6 bases). V gave up 0 bases and J gave up 6 bases, with 11 bases separating them. The CDR3 runs 14 residues. Germline CDR1 is SGHTA and CDR2 is FQGTGA. Written as DNA, the CDR3 is TGTGCCAGCAGCTTAACAGCCGCAGGGGATGGCTACACCTTC. This translates into CASSLTAAGDGYTF.

Only a few counts were recorded for this clonotype. The chain employs TRBV11-2 and TRBJ2-7; tentatively, D is TRBD1 (6 bases). The V and J ends lost 6 bases and 1 base respectively, with 16 bases between them. From germline, CDR1 is SGHAT and CDR2 FQNNGV. This CDR3 is 15 amino acids long. As DNA, the CDR3 is TGTGCCAGCAGGGGACCGGGACACGCTTCCTACGAGCAGTACTTC. Amino acids: CASRGPGHASYEQYF.

There are a few counts of this clonotype. V and J are TRBV5-1 and TRBJ2-3, with D perhaps being TRBD1 or TRBD2 (5 bases each). This CDR3 is built from 15 residues. In germline, CDR1 is SGHRS, CDR2 YFSETQ. V lost 7 bases to trimming and J lost 2 bases, with 17 bases between them. Here the CDR3 reads CASYSRGGHTDTQYF. For the CDR3, the DNA is TGCGCCAGCTACTCACGGGGCGGACACACAGATACGCAGTATTTT.

CDR3 in amino acids: CASGLLYNEQFF. The CDR3 DNA sequence: TGTGCCAGCGGCCTTCTCTACAATGAGCAGTTCTTC. The rearrangement uses TRBV27 and TRBJ2-1; D uncertain. Germline V lookup: CDR1 MNHEY, CDR2 SMNVEV (reference sequence). This CDR3 is 12 amino acids long. V was clipped by 8 bases and J by 3 bases, with 8 bases between them.

This rearrangement joins TRBV20-1 to TRBJ2-3; D may match TRBD1 or TRBD2 (5 bases each). V gave up 0 bases and J gave up 2 bases, with 18 bases separating them. Germline CDR1 reads DFQATT; CDR2 reads SNEGSKA (reference sequence). This CDR3 comprises 17 residues. This CDR3 is CSARDLVGQGDTDTQYF. CDR3 DNA sequence: TGCAGTGCTAGAGATCTAGTTGGGCAGGGAGACACAGATACGCAGTATTTT.

The chain joins TRBV6-6 to TRBJ2-5, with a possible D match to TRBD1 (5 bases). The assigned J gene may be wrong: the sequence end matches TRBJ2-7 better. The CDR3 contains 16 residues. Germline V gene sequence: CDR1 MNHNY, CDR2 SVGAGI (reference sequence). The CDR3 coding sequence is TGTGCCAGCAGTTACTCGAGTTCCAGGGTGACTGGCGAGCAGTACTTC. It is translated as CASSYSSSRVTGEQYF.

J is TRBJ2-3 and V is TRBV4-2; D perhaps matches TRBD2 (5 bases). Germline V lookup: CDR1 LGHNA, CDR2 YNFKEQ. Deletions cut 3 bases from V and 2 bases from J, with 9 bases between. The CDR3 length is 14 residues. CDR3 in amino acids: CASSQERNTDTQYF. For the CDR3, the DNA is TGTGCCAGCAGCCAGGAGCGGAACACAGATACGCAGTATTTT.

The genes are TRBV15 and TRBJ2-7; 10 nucleotides align to TRBD2. The CDR3 spans 17 residues. The germline gives CDR1 LNHNV, CDR2 YYDKDF (reference sequence). V dropped 3 bases and J dropped 5; count of bases not matched to a gene: 13. The CDR3 loop reads CATSSTQGLADWDEQYF. The CDR3 region has the DNA TGTGCCACCAGCAGTACGCAAGGACTAGCGGACTGGGACGAGCAGTACTTC.

The V call is TRBV5-6, the J call TRBJ2-4; no firm D call. This CDR3 region has 14 residues. The germline V gene encodes CDR1 SGHDT and CDR2 YYEEEE. V lost 4 bases and J 5 bases, leaving 13 bases between the germline ends. CDR3 in amino acids: CASSHYSEQNIQYF. The CDR3 nucleotides read TGTGCCAGCAGCCACTACAGCGAACAAAACATTCAGTACTTC.

This rearrangement joins TRBV12-3 or TRBV12-4 to TRBJ2-5; 7 positions match TRBD1. The ends lost 5 bases at V and 11 bases at J; junction bases unmatched: 17. This CDR3 spans 15 amino acids. Here the CDR3 DNA reads TGTGCCAGCAGTCTTAGAACAGGGGTCCCCGGTGAGCAGTACTTC. It yields the protein CASSLRTGVPGEQYF.

This chain connects TRBV12-3 or TRBV12-4 to TRBJ2-5, with D uncertain. This CDR3 contains 16 residues. The ends were cut back, 4 bases at V and 4 bases at J, with 19 bases in the middle. CDR3 residues: CASSSALAPARETQYF. The CDR3 DNA is TGTGCCAGCAGTTCCGCTCTGGCCCCGGCACGAGAGACCCAGTACTTC.

This clonotype turned up a few times. The V call is TRBV4-1, the J call TRBJ2-5; 7 bases map to TRBD2. J was trimmed by 5 bases and V by 0 bases; bases with no gene match: 9. Germline loops: CDR1 MGHRA, CDR2 YSYEKL. This CDR3 comprises 16 residues. The CDR3 reads CASSQDPGGSYETQYF. The CDR3, as DNA: TGCGCCAGCAGCCAAGATCCGGGCGGGAGTTATGAGACCCAGTACTTC.

The chain employs TRBV9 and TRBJ1-1; 7 nucleotides line up with TRBD1. J lost 4 bases, V lost 3 bases, and 6 bases had no gene match. This CDR3 region has 14 residues. Germline CDR1 SGDLS, CDR2 YYNGEE. The CDR3 sequence is CASSASGGITEAFF. CDR3 DNA: TGTGCCAGCAGCGCTTCAGGGGGTATCACTGAAGCTTTCTTT.

This clonotype was counted between two and nine times. V is TRBV4-1 and J is TRBJ2-7; D gene uncertain. The V gene lost 0 bases and the J gene lost 7 bases, with 16 bases spanning the gap. Germline values: CDR1 MGHRA, CDR2 YSYEKL. The CDR3 loop spans 15 amino acids. The chain's CDR3 is CASSQDLTDNKEQYF. CDR3 DNA sequence: TGCGCCAGCAGCCAAGATCTAACAGACAATAAGGAGCAGTACTTC.

The CDR3 DNA reads TGCAGCGTTCGGAAGGCGTTCAGGGCCTCCTACGAGCAGTACTTC. It is translated as CSVRKAFRASYEQYF. The chain is built from TRBV29-1 and TRBJ2-7, with a weak D call TRBD1 (5 bases). The CDR3 runs to 15 residues. Germline CDR1 reads SQVTM; CDR2 reads ANQGSEA. V was shortened by 5 bases and J by 0 bases, with 17 bases between the two germline ends.